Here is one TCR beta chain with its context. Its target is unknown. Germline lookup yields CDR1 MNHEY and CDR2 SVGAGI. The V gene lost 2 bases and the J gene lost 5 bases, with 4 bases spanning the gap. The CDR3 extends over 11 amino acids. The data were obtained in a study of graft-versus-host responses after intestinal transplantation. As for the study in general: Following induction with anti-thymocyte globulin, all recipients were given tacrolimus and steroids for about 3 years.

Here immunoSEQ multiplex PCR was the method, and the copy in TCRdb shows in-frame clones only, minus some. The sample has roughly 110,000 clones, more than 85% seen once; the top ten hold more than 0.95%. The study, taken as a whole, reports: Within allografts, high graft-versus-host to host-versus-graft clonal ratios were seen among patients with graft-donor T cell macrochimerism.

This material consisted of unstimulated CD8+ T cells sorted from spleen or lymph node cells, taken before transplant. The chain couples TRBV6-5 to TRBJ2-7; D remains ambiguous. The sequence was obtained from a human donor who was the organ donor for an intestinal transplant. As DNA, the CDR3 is TGTGCCAGCAGTTACACACACGAGCAGTACTTC. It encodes CASSYTHEQYF.